A selection of T cell receptor beta chains follows, all from one sample in a study of CDR3 diversity in severe acne. A single record per CDR3 protein comes from TCRdb applying MiXCR to the PCR reads. Seen here are 85,000 to 120,000 distinct CDR3 sequences, under 60% observed once, and the top ten hold 9.5% to 15%. Source material: blood. These receptors all stem from a male donor with acne. CDR3s include the opening cysteine and the closing phenylalanine or tryptophan. D genes are given only for firm matches. Some rows have no size entry. The others give once, few or many, or a class for an expanded clone.

j_gene: TRBJ1-3
abundance: -
v_gene: TRBV29-1
d_gene: -
CDR3nt: TGCAGCGTAAGGACGGCCACCTCTGGAAACACCATATATTTT
CDR3aa: CSVRTATSGNTIYF

j_gene: TRBJ2-2
abundance: few
v_gene: TRBV30
d_gene: -
CDR3nt: TGTGCCTGGAAACTAAGGGACGACACCGGGGAGCTGTTTTTT
CDR3aa: CAWKLRDDTGELFF

j_gene: TRBJ2-1
abundance: -
v_gene: TRBV6-5
d_gene: TRBD1
CDR3nt: TGTGCCAGCACGTCTCCGGGACAGGGGAGGGGAGCCTACAATGAGCAGTTCTTC
CDR3aa: CASTSPGQGRGAYNEQFF

j_gene: TRBJ1-1
abundance: -
v_gene: TRBV2
d_gene: -
CDR3nt: TGTGCCAGCAGCTTAGCAGATACTCTGAACACTGAAACTCTGTTT
CDR3aa: CASSLADTLNTETLF

j_gene: TRBJ2-1
abundance: -
v_gene: TRBV7-9
d_gene: TRBD2
CDR3nt: TGTGCCAGCAGCTTATACGCGGGAGGAGGTGGTGAGCAGTTCTTC
CDR3aa: CASSLYAGGGGEQFF

j_gene: TRBJ1-4
abundance: few
v_gene: TRBV12-3/TRBV12-4
d_gene: TRBD1
CDR3nt: TGTGCCAGCAGTTTAGGGACAGGGCTTGAAAAACTGTTTTTT
CDR3aa: CASSLGTGLEKLFF

j_gene: TRBJ1-2
abundance: few
v_gene: TRBV25-1
d_gene: -
CDR3nt: TGTGCCAGCAGTCGGGGAGGCAGCTATGGCTACACCTTC
CDR3aa: CASSRGGSYGYTF

j_gene: TRBJ1-1
abundance: many
v_gene: TRBV28
d_gene: -
CDR3nt: TGTGCCAGCAGTTTATCGAAAGGGAACACTGAAGCTTTCTTT
CDR3aa: CASSLSKGNTEAFF

j_gene: TRBJ2-1
abundance: many
v_gene: TRBV7-9
d_gene: TRBD2
CDR3nt: TGTGCCAGCAGCCTGGGGCCGGGACTAGGTTACAATGAGCAGTTCTTC
CDR3aa: CASSLGPGLGYNEQFF

j_gene: TRBJ2-7
abundance: few
v_gene: TRBV9
d_gene: TRBD2
CDR3nt: TGTGCCAGCCTACGGACTAGCGGAGGCGAGCAGTACTTC
CDR3aa: CASLRTSGGEQYF

j_gene: TRBJ1-2
abundance: -
v_gene: TRBV28
d_gene: -
CDR3nt: TGTGCCAGCAGTACCCGGGCCCTCTATGGCTACACCTTC
CDR3aa: CASSTRALYGYTF

j_gene: TRBJ2-5
abundance: -
v_gene: TRBV7-6
d_gene: TRBD1
CDR3nt: TGTGCCAGCAGCACCGGACAGGGGGGAGAGACCCAGTACTTC
CDR3aa: CASSTGQGGETQYF

j_gene: TRBJ1-1
abundance: -
v_gene: TRBV6-5
d_gene: TRBD1
CDR3nt: TGTGCCAGCAGTTACCATGGACAGGGATTGACTGAAGCTTTCTTT
CDR3aa: CASSYHGQGLTEAFF

j_gene: TRBJ2-5
abundance: few
v_gene: TRBV7-9
d_gene: -
CDR3nt: TGTGCCAGCAGCGAAAAAGAGACCCAGTACTTC
CDR3aa: CASSEKETQYF

j_gene: TRBJ2-2
abundance: -
v_gene: TRBV6-5
d_gene: -
CDR3nt: TGTGCCAGCAGTTACAGGAGGAACACCGGGGAGCTGTTTTTT
CDR3aa: CASSYRRNTGELFF

j_gene: TRBJ1-5
abundance: -
v_gene: TRBV4-1
d_gene: -
CDR3nt: TGCGCCAGCAGTCCGGGCGGGGCGCGGGGCAATCAGCCCCAGCATTTT
CDR3aa: CASSPGGARGNQPQHF

j_gene: TRBJ2-7
abundance: many
v_gene: TRBV27
d_gene: TRBD1
CDR3nt: TGTGCCAGTCGGGACAGGGCCTACGAGCAGTACTTC
CDR3aa: CASRDRAYEQYF

j_gene: TRBJ2-1
abundance: -
v_gene: TRBV20-1
d_gene: TRBD2
CDR3nt: TGCAGTGCTAGTATAGCACTAGCGGGCCTCAATGAGCAGTTCTTC
CDR3aa: CSASIALAGLNEQFF

j_gene: TRBJ2-7
abundance: many
v_gene: TRBV4-1
d_gene: -
CDR3nt: TGCGCCAGCAGCCAAGATGGCCGGGGCGGAACTCTGGACGAGCAGTACTTC
CDR3aa: CASSQDGRGGTLDEQYF

j_gene: TRBJ2-7
abundance: once
v_gene: TRBV7-2
d_gene: -
CDR3nt: TGTGCCAGCACAGAGGCAAGCTCCTACGAGCAGTACTTC
CDR3aa: CASTEASSYEQYF

j_gene: TRBJ1-1
abundance: -
v_gene: TRBV6-1
d_gene: TRBD1
CDR3nt: TGTGCCAGCAGTGCACCGGGACAGGGGAGGGTTAGTGTCAACACTGAAGCTTTCTTT
CDR3aa: CASSAPGQGRVSVNTEAFF

j_gene: TRBJ1-1
abundance: many
v_gene: TRBV5-6
d_gene: -
CDR3nt: TGTGCCAGCAGCTTGGGTCCTGAAGCTTTCTTT
CDR3aa: CASSLGPEAFF

j_gene: TRBJ1-4
abundance: many
v_gene: TRBV5-4
d_gene: -
CDR3nt: TGTGCCAGCAGCGCACGAGAAACAGGGTCTAATGAAAAACTGTTTTTT
CDR3aa: CASSARETGSNEKLFF

j_gene: TRBJ1-6
abundance: -
v_gene: TRBV25-1
d_gene: TRBD1
CDR3nt: TGCGCCAGCAGCGTGGGACAGGGGGCTTCACCCCTCCACTTT
CDR3aa: CASSVGQGASPLHF

j_gene: TRBJ2-7
abundance: -
v_gene: TRBV25-1
d_gene: TRBD2
CDR3nt: TGTGCCACCAGCACGGTTAGCGGGAGCCGGGGCGAGCAGTACTTC
CDR3aa: CATSTVSGSRGEQYF